This TCR beta chain derives from a study of T cell responses to AZD1222 COVID-19 vaccine. Study results and limitations: Baseline seropositivity characterized only a handful of AZD1222 recipients. Among spike-specific TCRs, nearly half reportedly target unmutated variant regions. Spike-specific TCR breadth and depth were elevated following two AZD1222 doses. Sampled repertoires all dated from after the peak T cell response.

Using immunoSEQ multiplex PCR, the repertoire was profiled, and TCRdb retains in-frame clones only, with some absent. This sample lists about 140,000 clones; its ten largest clones have roughly 2%. About this clone itself: Its target is not known.

The J segment lost 6 bases and the V segment lost 4 bases, leaving 4 bases of the junction unmatched. The germline V gene has CDR1 LNHDA and CDR2 SQIVND (reference sequence). The CDR3 length is 14 residues. The specimen was peripheral blood. The origin of this receptor is an adult in good health. The rearrangement joins TRBV19 to TRBJ1-4; 8 bases match TRBD1. This chain's CDR3 is CASSTDRADEKLFF. The CDR3 DNA follows: TGTGCCAGTAGTACGGACAGGGCGGATGAAAAACTGTTTTTT.